The 5 T cell receptor beta chains listed next were all sequenced from one sample in a study of cytomegalovirus exposure and HLA in healthy donors. The PCR contained 60 Vbeta and 13 Jbeta primers. The table came from immunoSEQ multiplex PCR; TCRdb's copy has only in-frame clones and leaves some out. The sample includes about 69,000 clones, 75% to 80% of them seen just once. Sequencing was carried out using PBMCs. These receptors came from a man aged 18 to 30 in good health and CMV-seronegative.

This chain connects TRBV7-2 to TRBJ2-5; a weak D match, TRBD1 (6 bases). Germline assignment: CDR1 SGHTA and CDR2 FQGNSA. The ends were cut back, 4 bases at V and 4 bases at J, with 13 bases in the middle. The CDR3 spans 14 residues. The CDR3 protein is CASSWGQPPETQYF. As DNA, the CDR3 is TGTGCCAGCAGCTGGGGACAACCCCCAGAGACCCAGTACTTC.

V is TRBV5-6 and J is TRBJ2-6; weak D call: TRBD2 (6 bases). Germline assignment: CDR1 SGHDT and CDR2 YYEEEE. Trimming removed 0 bases from V and 0 bases from J, with 10 bases in between. The CDR3 is made up of 17 amino acids. CDR3 nucleotides: TGTGCCAGCAGCTTGGAGGGACTGCCCTCTGGGGCCAACGTCCTGACTTTC. Translating gives CASSLEGLPSGANVLTF. The full variable domain, rest sourced from reference TRBV5-6 and TRBJ2-6, is DAGVTQSPTHLIKTRGQQVTLRCSPKSGHDTVSWYQQALGQGPQFIFQYYEEEERQRGNFPDRFSGHQFPNYSSELNVNALLLGDSALYLCASSLEGLPSGANVLTFGAGSRLTVL.

This clone was seen once. The chain joins TRBV19 to TRBJ2-4; no clear D. This CDR3 has 17 residues. Trimming removed 3 bases at V and 0 bases at J, with 15 bases between. Germline V lookup: CDR1 LNHDA, CDR2 SQIVND (reference sequence). In DNA form, the CDR3 reads TGTGCCAGTAGTATGCGAACGCAGAGACTAGCCAAAAACATTCAGTACTTC. Translating it yields CASSMRTQRLAKNIQYF.

CDR3 coding DNA: TGTGCCAGCTCACCAGCGGGGTTACCGGCGGGGGATACGCAGTATTTT. Its protein is CASSPAGLPAGDTQYF. The chain combines TRBV18 with TRBJ2-3, with D possibly being TRBD2 (6 bases). V was cut by 2 bases and J by 6 bases, with 18 bases left in between. Germline CDR1 and CDR2: KGHSH and LQKENI. The CDR3 is 16 amino acids.

The rearrangement uses TRBV7-2 and TRBJ2-5, with 9 bases fitting TRBD1. Germline loops: CDR1 SGHTA, CDR2 FQGNSA. The length of the CDR3 is 18 residues. The ends lost 5 bases at V and 7 bases at J; junction bases unmatched: 20. CDR3 coding DNA: TGTGCCAGCAGCGCCCTACTGACGCTTACAGGGGGCTGGGGGACCCAGTACTTC. Its translation: CASSALLTLTGGWGTQYF.